The 5 T cell receptor beta chains in this list originate from one sample, sequenced in a study of T cell responses to AZD1222 COVID-19 vaccine. Generated by immunoSEQ multiplex PCR, the TCRdb table keeps only in-frame clones and is missing some. The sample carries approximately 130,000 clones, about 89% recorded once. The sample consisted of peripheral blood, taken on day 0 of MenACWY control vaccination. These TCRs come from an adult in good health.

The V gene is TRBV11-3, the J gene TRBJ1-2; tentatively, D is TRBD1 (5 bases). The ends were cut back, 0 bases at V and 0 bases at J, with 11 bases in the middle. The CDR3 sequence is 16 residues long. From germline, CDR1 is SGHNT and CDR2 YENEEA. CDR3 in amino acids: CASSLDWDYSNYGYTF. For the CDR3, the DNA is TGTGCCAGCAGCTTAGATTGGGACTATTCTAACTATGGCTACACCTTC. The whole variable domain, remainder taken from reference TRBV11-3 and TRBJ1-2, is EAGVVQSPRYKIIEKKQPVAFWCNPISGHNTLYWYLQNLGQGPELLIRYENEEAVDDSQLPKDRFSAERLKGVDSTLKIQPAELGDSAVYLCASSLDWDYSNYGYTFGSGTRLTVV.

This rearrangement joins TRBV7-9 to TRBJ2-6, with D perhaps TRBD2 (6 bases). V was cut by 1 base and J by 0 bases, with 13 bases left in between. Germline V gene sequence: CDR1 SEHNR, CDR2 FQNEAQ (reference sequence). There are 18 residues in the CDR3. The chain's CDR3 is CASSLGSGTSSGANVLTF. Here the CDR3 DNA reads TGTGCCAGCAGCTTAGGATCGGGGACTTCCTCTGGGGCCAACGTCCTGACTTTC.

There are a few counts of this clone. The chain uses TRBV12-3 or TRBV12-4 and TRBJ1-2; weak D call: TRBD1 (5 bases). V shed 5 bases and J shed 4 bases, with 8 bases lying between them. CDR3 length equals 12 residues. This CDR3 reads CASSPQVYGYTF. The CDR3 DNA is TGTGCCAGCAGTCCACAGGTCTATGGCTACACCTTC.

The count of this clone is one. The V gene is TRBV6-6, the J gene TRBJ2-7; TRBD1 agrees at 7 bases. Per germline, CDR1 MNHNY and CDR2 SVGAGI (reference sequence). J lost 5 bases, V lost 7 bases, and 8 bases had no gene match. There are 13 residues in the CDR3. CDR3 protein: CASIADRAHEQYF. The CDR3 DNA reads as TGTGCCAGCATCGCTGACAGGGCCCACGAGCAGTACTTC.

The CDR3 sequence is CASSYKDNSPLHF. CDR3 nucleotides: TGTGCCAGCAGTTATAAAGATAATTCACCCCTCCACTTT. The chain combines TRBV6-5 with TRBJ1-6, with D uncertain. With 3 bases removed from V and 5 bases from J, the gap between germline ends came to 5 bases. The CDR3 has 13 residues. The germline CDR1 and CDR2 sequences are MNHEY and SVGAGI.